The 7 T cell receptor beta chains below were found in one sample sequenced in a study of blood T cell repertoires in COVID-19. Assay used: immunoSEQ multiplex PCR; TCRdb lists only in-frame clones, some missing. The sample has about 480,000 clones; roughly 90% are singletons. Sequencing used PBMCs or T cells enriched from blood (not recorded which). The receptors here all came from a woman in her forties who had recovered from COVID-19.

The chain carries TRBV7-2 and TRBJ1-5; TRBD1 matches 9 bases. This CDR3 spans 14 amino acids. Looked up from germline, CDR1 is SGHTA and CDR2 is FQGNSA. The V segment lost 3 bases and the J segment 11 bases; nucleotides outside the gene matches: 8. This CDR3 reads CASSFGTGTGSQHF. CDR3 sequence (DNA): TGTGCCAGCAGCTTCGGGACAGGGACCGGGTCCCAGCATTTT.

This chain links TRBV6-5 with TRBJ1-3; perhaps TRBD1 as D (5 bases). V was clipped by 8 bases and J by 2 bases, with 10 bases between them. Looked up from germline, CDR1 is MNHEY and CDR2 is SVGAGI. The CDR3 is 13 amino acids. DNA of the CDR3: TGTGCCAGCGTGGCAGGGACTGGAAACACCATATATTTT. It yields the protein CASVAGTGNTIYF.

This sequence joins TRBV23-1 and TRBJ1-1, with 12 bases fitting TRBD1. TRBV23-1 is an open reading frame, and its role is uncertain. With V trimmed by 0 bases and J by 5 bases, 13 bases remained unmatched. The CDR3 is made up of 19 amino acids. This chain's CDR3 is CASSQSETRDRGQGTEAFF. In DNA, the CDR3 is TGCGCCAGCAGTCAATCGGAGACCCGGGACAGGGGGCAAGGGACTGAAGCTTTCTTT.

As to this clone: This sample also contains other DNA sequences that code for the same CDR3. The gene calls are TRBV5-1 and TRBJ1-4; 8 bases agree with TRBD1. With V trimmed by 3 bases and J by 6 bases, 4 bases remained unmatched. The germline V gene encodes CDR1 SGHRS and CDR2 YFSETQ. There are 14 residues in the CDR3. Here the CDR3 DNA reads TGCGCCAGCAGCTCTACAGGGGGAGATGAAAAACTGTTTTTT. It yields the protein CASSSTGGDEKLFF.

J is TRBJ1-2 and V is TRBV5-8, with 7 bases that match TRBD1. The CDR3 runs to 14 residues. Germline trimming cut 4 bases from V and 0 bases from J; bases unmatched to any gene: 3. Germline-derived CDR1 and CDR2 are SGHTS and YDEGEE. The CDR3 DNA reads as TGTGCCAGCAGCCGTGGACAGGCTAACTATGGCTACACCTTC. Translated: CASSRGQANYGYTF.

This clone has a single count. The genes are TRBV7-9 and TRBJ2-2; 8 bases map to TRBD1. With 5 bases clipped from V and 6 bases from J, the junction kept 8 bases outside the gene matches. The CDR3 runs 15 residues. Germline V lookup: CDR1 SEHNR, CDR2 FQNEAQ (reference sequence). This CDR3 reads CASSSGQGLPGELFF. CDR3 in DNA: TGTGCCAGCAGCAGTGGACAGGGTTTGCCCGGGGAGCTGTTTTTT.

The genes are TRBV5-1 and TRBJ2-7, with D hard to call. Germline V gene lookup returns CDR1 SGHRS and CDR2 YFSETQ. The CDR3 runs to 15 residues. V dropped 0 bases and J dropped 4 bases, with 14 bases sitting between them. CDR3 in amino acids: CASSLAGGETYEQYF. CDR3 DNA sequence: TGCGCCAGCAGCTTGGCTGGCGGAGAAACTTACGAGCAGTACTTC.